This T cell receptor (beta chain) was retrieved from a study of shared clonotypes between healthy human individuals. Assay: immunoSEQ multiplex PCR; the TCRdb copy retains only in-frame clones and omits some. The sample shows over 400,000 clones, over 70% of them seen only once. This CDR3 contains 15 residues. CDR1 and CDR2 from the germline V gene are SGHAT and FQDESV (reference sequence). Unmatched junction bases numbered 6, after V lost 5 bases and J lost 5 bases. This clone has more than one count but fewer than ten. Every contributor of samples was a Caucasian grown-up residing in Nashville, Tennessee.

Sample: PBMCs. The sequence was collected from a woman aged 40 to 50 in good health. Some clones in this sample may be carry-over from other donors' samples. The chain links TRBV11-1 to TRBJ2-5, with 12 bases identical to TRBD2. CDR3 amino acids: CASSNLAGGGETQYF. The CDR3 coding sequence is TGTGCCAGCAGCAATCTAGCGGGAGGGGGTGAGACCCAGTACTTC.